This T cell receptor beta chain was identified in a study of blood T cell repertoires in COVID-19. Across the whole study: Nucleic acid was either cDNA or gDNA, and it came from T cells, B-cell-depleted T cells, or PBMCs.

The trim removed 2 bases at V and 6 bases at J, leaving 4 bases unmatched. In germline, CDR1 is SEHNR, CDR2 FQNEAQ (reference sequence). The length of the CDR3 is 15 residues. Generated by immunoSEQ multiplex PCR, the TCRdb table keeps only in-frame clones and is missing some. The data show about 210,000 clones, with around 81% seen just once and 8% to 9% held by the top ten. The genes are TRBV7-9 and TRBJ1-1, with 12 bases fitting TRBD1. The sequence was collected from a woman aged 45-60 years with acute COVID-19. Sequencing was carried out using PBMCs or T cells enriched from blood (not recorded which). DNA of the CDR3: TGTGCCAGCAGCTTAACCGGGACAGGGGGCTCTGAAGCTTTCTTT. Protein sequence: CASSLTGTGGSEAFF. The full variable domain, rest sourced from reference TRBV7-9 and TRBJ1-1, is DTGVSQNPRHKITKRGQNVTFRCDPISEHNRLYWYRQTLGQGPEFLTYFQNEAQLEKSRLLSDRFSAERPKGSFSTLEIQRTEQGDSAMYLCASSLTGTGGSEAFFGQGTRLTVV.